The clone carrying this T cell receptor beta chain appeared many times. The germline V gene has CDR1 MNHEY and CDR2 SVGEGT. Trimming cost V 5 bases and J 4 bases; bases outside gene matches: 7. The CDR3 is 15 residues long. This entry is derived from a study of T-cell reconstitution after alpha-beta-depleted transplantation in children. TCRbeta library preparation incorporated unique molecular identifiers. Via MiXCR, TCRdb re-called the PCR reads, giving one row per CDR3 protein. The sample holds 230,000 or so distinct CDR3 sequences, 12% seen once. The sequence was collected from a human donor who donated a stem cell graft to a child with acute lymphoblastic leukemia. Sequencing used PBMCs from the stem cell graft donor, obtained from the stem cell graft. This chain links TRBV6-2 or TRBV6-3 with TRBJ2-1; 8 bases map to TRBD1. CDR3 in amino acids: CASSPKRQGYNEQFF. CDR3 DNA sequence: TGTGCCAGCAGTCCGAAGAGACAGGGGTACAATGAGCAGTTCTTC.